This record looks at one T cell receptor beta chain sequence and its context. Its specific antigen is unknown. Base qualities are not provided; no much larger clone lies one nucleotide away. The source of the sample is a study of shared clonotypes between healthy human individuals (dated by TCRdb to 2019 to 2021). As for the study more broadly: The cohort included a few men and two women between 18 and 49 years of age. Per donor, leukapheresis produced somewhere between about 0.94 and 9 billion PBMCs. Blood TCR repertoires of about five healthy adults were deeply sequenced to estimate repertoire size and the extent of clonotype sharing between individuals. Per donor, three plates each were used for CD4 naive and CD4 memory, two for CD8 naive, and one for CD8 memory. Different laboratories and diverse techniques were used to prepare libraries and sequence TCR repertoires, to increase sequencing depth and limit assay-specific biases. Study-wide conclusions, independent of this receptor: Pairwise subsampling indicated that sequencing depth was expected to affect the degree of clonotype sharing among donors. Naive subsets generally had larger estimated clonotype richness than memory subsets. Higher generation probabilities were observed for clonotypes shared by all four sorted-subset donors than for non-shared clonotypes. Sampling was limited to blood, and TCR repertoires in tissue likely differ from TCR repertoires in blood. Sharing across a few donors was observed for around 5% of naive CD4, around 3.5% of naive CD8, roughly 2.3% of memory CD4, and about 0.4% of memory CD8 clonotypes. Because the study included a small number of donors, the genetic and exposure-history diversity represented was limited. Even with the large sequencing depth, rarefaction of the sorted-subset datasets indicated that sequencing was incomplete.

TCR CDR3 regions were amplified from genomic DNA by multiplex PCR using the deep immunoSEQ assay. For each cell subset, the extracted genomic DNA was distributed evenly across all wells of several immunoSEQ 96-well plates, and each plate served as one replicate. For sorted subsets, 200 ng of genomic DNA, equivalent to roughly 30,000 T cell genomes, went into each replicate PCR. Purified libraries were measured with a Qubit 3.0 fluorometer, size-checked on a Bioanalyzer 2100, and measured again with the KAPA Library Quantification kit. A separate single-read 150-cycle Illumina NextSeq 550 flow cell was used to sequence each immunoSEQ 96-well plate. Processing in the source paper ran as follows. Because the immunoSEQ output included only junctional sequences and no quality scores, the filtering could not be the same as the filtering used for full-length reads. Sequences were annotated with PyIR, a Python wrapper for IgBLAST v1.9, and V/J genes and CDR3 were assigned using IMGT germline references. Reads with weak V/J assignments (E-value above 1e-6), missing CDR3, stop codons, out-of-frame junctions, or ambiguous translated residues were removed. A V3J clonotype was defined by an identical inferred V gene, J gene, and CDR3 amino acid sequence. The percentage overlap between two repertoires was calculated by dividing the number of shared unique clonotypes by the size of the smaller repertoire. Richness of each repertoire was evaluated using RTK rarefaction, the Chao1 estimator, and Recon v2.1 estimates of unobserved clonotypes. Generation probabilities were computed with OLGA for all TCRbeta clonotypes obtained by the gDNA method from four donors. TCRdb carries this immuneACCESS record with in-frame sequences only. Its versions omit some clonotypes, under half of them owing to an unresolved V gene in the studies checked, with the rest unexplained. D and trimming were read from the DNA, whereas the V and J calls and clone size are those reported in that table. Here the sample has some 1,400,000 clones; roughly 96% occur a single time. The ten largest clones take up approximately 1.2% of the sample.

Healthy HIV-negative adults with no recently reported acute infections or vaccinations were included as donors. All donors were Caucasian adults living in Nashville, Tennessee, USA. CD4+ T cells were enriched by magnetic negative selection, after which naive cells were positively selected on CD45RA and the negative fraction was taken as the memory subset. After blood collection by leukapheresis, PBMCs were isolated using Ficoll-Histopaque density gradient centrifugation and then cryopreserved in the vapor phase of liquid nitrogen. Purity and quantity of every magnetically sorted T cell population were checked by analytical flow cytometry. Genomic DNA was isolated from every sorted fraction and measured by UV absorbance on a Nanodrop 2000c. Reading from cysteine to phenylalanine, the CDR3 counts 15 amino acids. Only the CDR3 portion is preserved as DNA: 45 bases, with reading frame beginning at the first base. V is clipped by 3 bases and J by 0 bases, and the sequence between their germline boundaries is 11 bases long. The germline V gene yields MDHEN for CDR1 and SYDVKM for CDR2.

The sequence is built from TRBV28 and TRBJ1-1, with TRBD1 perhaps the D gene, on 5 matching bases. The TCR comes from a man younger than 40 in good health. The sample was naive CD4+ T cells sorted from blood. The cell subset or site label of this sample denotes: CD45RA+ positively selected. CDR3 loop: CASSFFPGLNTEAFF. The sequenced DNA: TGTGCCAGCAGTTTTTTCCCAGGGCTGAACACTGAAGCTTTCTTT.